This entry concerns a single TCR beta chain. Its antigen remains unknown. The data were obtained in a study of PD-1 blockade in mismatch repair-deficient tumors. Turning to the study itself: Patients had eleven to twelve mismatch repair-deficient cancer types and were previously treated and progressing.

Every patient had mismatch repair deficiency by PCR or immunohistochemistry. The TCR-sequenced patients were a few responders to pembrolizumab. Study-wide findings and caveats: Rapid post-treatment expansion, then contraction, generally preceding radiologic response, marked tumor-resident clones.

TCRdb's copy holds only in-frame clones and misses some; the assay was immunoSEQ multiplex PCR. The sample shows about 84,000 clones, about 85% of them seen only once. Trimming removed 0 bases at V and 8 bases at J, with 9 bases between. The CDR3 length is 13 residues. Germline values: CDR1 SGDLS, CDR2 YYNGEE. This specimen consisted of peripheral blood, obtained 12 weeks after starting pembrolizumab. The V gene is TRBV9, the J gene TRBJ2-4; D gene unclear. The receptor was isolated from an adult with mismatch repair-deficient cancer. Written as DNA, the CDR3 is TGTGCCAGCAGCGTAGCCCTAGAACACATTCAGTACTTC. It encodes CASSVALEHIQYF.